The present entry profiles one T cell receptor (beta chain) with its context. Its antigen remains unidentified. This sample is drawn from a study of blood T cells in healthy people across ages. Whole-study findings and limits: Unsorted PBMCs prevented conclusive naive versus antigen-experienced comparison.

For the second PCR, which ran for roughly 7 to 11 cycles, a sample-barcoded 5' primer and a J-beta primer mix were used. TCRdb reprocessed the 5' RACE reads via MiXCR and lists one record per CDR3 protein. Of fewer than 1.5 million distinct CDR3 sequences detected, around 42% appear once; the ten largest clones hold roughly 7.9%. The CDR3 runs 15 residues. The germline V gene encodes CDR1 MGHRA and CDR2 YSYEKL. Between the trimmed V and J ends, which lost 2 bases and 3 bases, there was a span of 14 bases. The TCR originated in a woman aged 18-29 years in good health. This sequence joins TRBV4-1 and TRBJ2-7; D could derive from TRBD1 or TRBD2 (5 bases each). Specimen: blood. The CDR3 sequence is CASSQQDMGDYEQYF. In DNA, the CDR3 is TGCGCCAGCAGCCAACAAGATATGGGGGACTACGAGCAGTACTTC.